This passage covers 10 T cell receptor beta chains from one sample sequenced in a study of cytomegalovirus exposure and HLA in healthy donors. The PCR used 60 Vbeta and 13 Jbeta primers. Some clones are missing from TCRdb's copy, which holds only in-frame ones; the method was immunoSEQ multiplex PCR. The listing records around 150,000 clones. The sequenced sample consisted of PBMCs. Receptor source: a woman aged 55-70 years in good health and CMV-seronegative.

The V call is TRBV5-6, the J call TRBJ2-2; 9 positions agree with TRBD1. Trimming at V came to 1 base and at J to 1 base, leaving 5 bases not matched to a gene. CDR3 length equals 17 residues. Per the germline V gene, CDR1 is SGHDT and CDR2 is YYEEEE. Here the CDR3 reads CASSLPRDRVNTGELFF. CDR3 coding DNA: TGTGCCAGCAGCTTGCCCCGGGACAGGGTGAACACCGGGGAGCTGTTTTTT.

This chain joins TRBV5-1 and TRBJ2-7; 10 bases agree with TRBD2. The CDR3 consists of 17 residues. The V gene end was trimmed by 3 bases and the J gene end by 5 bases; junction bases not matched to a gene: 14. Germline V CDR1 and CDR2: SGHRS, YFSETQ. The CDR3 DNA reads TGCGCCAGCAGCTGGAATCTTCTTGGGCTAGCGGGAGACGAGCAGTACTTC. It codes for CASSWNLLGLAGDEQYF.

The chain uses TRBV10-3 and TRBJ1-1; no clear D gene. Germline V gene lookup returns CDR1 ENHRY and CDR2 SYGVKD. The V end lost 0 bases, the J end lost 7 bases, and 6 bases lay between the germline ends. This CDR3 is built from 12 residues. The CDR3 DNA reads as TGTGCCATCAGTGAGTCCCGGGGTGAAGCTTTCTTT. Its translation: CAISESRGEAFF.

The rearrangement joins TRBV6-5 to TRBJ2-3; 12 bases map to TRBD2. The CDR3 is made up of 14 amino acids. The junction had 2 bases not matched to a gene; V was cut back by 4 bases and J by 6 bases. Germline lookup yields CDR1 MNHEY and CDR2 SVGAGI. The CDR3 nucleotides are TGTGCCAGCAGTTCTAGCGGGGGGGCGGATACGCAGTATTTT. This encodes CASSSSGGADTQYF.

The chain carries TRBV29-1 and TRBJ1-4; 10 bases match TRBD1. Per the germline V gene, CDR1 is SQVTM and CDR2 is ANQGSEA. With 3 bases clipped from V and 8 bases from J, the junction kept 9 bases outside the gene matches. The CDR3 is 15 amino acids. This CDR3 reads CSVDRSGTGEEKLFF. The CDR3 DNA is TGCAGCGTTGACCGGAGCGGGACAGGGGAAGAAAAACTGTTTTTT.

CDR3 in amino acids: CASSQGTGFPPLHF. CDR3 nucleotides: TGCGCCAGCAGCCAAGGGACAGGGTTCCCACCCCTCCACTTT. V is TRBV5-1 and J is TRBJ1-6, with 9 bases aligning to TRBD1. The V gene's germline CDR1 is SGHRS and CDR2 YFSETQ. The CDR3 has 14 residues. V trimming: 4 bases; J trimming: 11 bases; junction bases outside the gene matches: 7.

The genes are TRBV7-9 and TRBJ1-1; 9 bases line up with TRBD1. CDR1 and CDR2 from the germline V gene are SEHNR and FQNEAQ (reference sequence). Germline trimming cut 4 bases from V and 4 bases from J; bases unmatched to any gene: 16. This CDR3 has 18 amino acids. The CDR3 loop is CASSSAQTGGRGGTEAFF. CDR3 bases: TGTGCCAGCAGCTCCGCCCAGACAGGGGGACGAGGCGGCACTGAAGCTTTCTTT.

The chain carries TRBV6-5 and TRBJ1-1, with D uncertain. The germline V and J ends were trimmed by 3 bases and 3 bases, with 8 bases remaining between them. This CDR3 comprises 13 residues. Germline lookup yields CDR1 MNHEY and CDR2 SVGAGI. CDR3 protein: CASSYGRDTEAFF. In DNA, the CDR3 is TGTGCCAGCAGTTATGGGAGGGACACTGAAGCTTTCTTT.

The chain is built from TRBV6-5 and TRBJ2-2, with D possibly TRBD2 on 5 matching bases. Germline CDR1 MNHEY, CDR2 SVGAGI. The CDR3 length is 13 residues. The V end was cut by 7 bases, the J end by 4 bases, with 10 bases between. As DNA, the CDR3 is TGTGCCAGCACTCGGAGGTCCACCGGGGAGCTGTTTTTT. It yields the protein CASTRRSTGELFF.

J is TRBJ2-2 and V is TRBV9; 8 bases align to TRBD1. Germline CDR1 reads SGDLS; CDR2 reads YYNGEE. CDR3 length: 16 amino acids. Unmatched junction bases numbered 6, after V lost 2 bases and J lost 3 bases. The CDR3 protein is CASSVRGRSDTGELFF. In DNA form, the CDR3 reads TGTGCCAGCAGCGTCAGGGGGCGATCGGACACCGGGGAGCTGTTTTTT.